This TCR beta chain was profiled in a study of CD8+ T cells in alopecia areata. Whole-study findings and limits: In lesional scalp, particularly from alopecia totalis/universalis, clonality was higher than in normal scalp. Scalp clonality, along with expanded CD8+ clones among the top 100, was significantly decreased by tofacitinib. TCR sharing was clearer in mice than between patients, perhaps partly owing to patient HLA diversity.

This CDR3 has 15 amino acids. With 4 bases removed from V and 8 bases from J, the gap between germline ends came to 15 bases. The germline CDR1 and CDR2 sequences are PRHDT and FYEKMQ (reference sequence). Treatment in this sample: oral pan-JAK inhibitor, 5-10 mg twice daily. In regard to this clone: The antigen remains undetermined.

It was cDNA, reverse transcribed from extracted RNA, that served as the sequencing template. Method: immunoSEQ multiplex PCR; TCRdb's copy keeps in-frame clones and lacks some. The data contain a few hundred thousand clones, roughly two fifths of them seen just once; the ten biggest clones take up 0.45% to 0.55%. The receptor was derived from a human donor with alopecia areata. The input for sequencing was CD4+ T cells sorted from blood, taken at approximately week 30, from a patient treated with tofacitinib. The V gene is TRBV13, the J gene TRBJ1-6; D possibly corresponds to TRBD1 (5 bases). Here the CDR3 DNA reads TGTGCCAGCAGCTATGGACGGAGCAGGGATTCACCCCTCCACTTT. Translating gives CASSYGRSRDSPLHF.